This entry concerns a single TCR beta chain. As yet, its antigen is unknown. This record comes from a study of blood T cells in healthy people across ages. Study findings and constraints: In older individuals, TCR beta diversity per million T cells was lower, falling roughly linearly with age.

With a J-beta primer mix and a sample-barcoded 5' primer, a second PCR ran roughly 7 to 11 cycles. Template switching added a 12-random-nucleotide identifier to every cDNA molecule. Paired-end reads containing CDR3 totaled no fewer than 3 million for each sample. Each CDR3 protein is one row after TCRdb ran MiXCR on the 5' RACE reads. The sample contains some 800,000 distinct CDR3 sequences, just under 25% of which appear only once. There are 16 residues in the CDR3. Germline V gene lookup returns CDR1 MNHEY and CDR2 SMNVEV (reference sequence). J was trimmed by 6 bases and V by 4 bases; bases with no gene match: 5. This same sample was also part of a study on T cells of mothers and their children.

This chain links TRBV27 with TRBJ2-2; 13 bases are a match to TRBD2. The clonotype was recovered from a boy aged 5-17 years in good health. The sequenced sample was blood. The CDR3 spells CASSSGLAGDAGELFF. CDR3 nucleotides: TGTGCCAGCAGTTCAGGACTAGCGGGGGATGCCGGGGAGCTGTTTTTT.